The 20 T cell receptor beta chains presented below share a single source sample, sequenced in a study of blood T cell repertoires in COVID-19. Sequencing used immunoSEQ multiplex PCR; TCRdb keeps in-frame clones, though not all of them. Of 250,000 to 350,000 clones detected, approximately 88% appear once; the ten largest clones hold just under 0.95%. The sequencing sample was made of peripheral blood. The receptors here all came from a middle-aged woman who had recovered from COVID-19.

Remarks on this clone: Additional DNA sequences in this sample encode the identical CDR3. The chain recombines TRBV30 with TRBJ1-6; D remains ambiguous. Trimming left V 5 bases short and J 7 bases short, with 12 bases between. CDR1 GTSNPN and CDR2 SVGIG come from the germline V gene (reference sequence). The CDR3 is 13 residues long. As DNA, the CDR3 is TGTGCCTGGTGTAACAGCGGAAATTCACCCCTCCACTTT. As protein: CAWCNSGNSPLHF.

This chain links TRBV12-3 or TRBV12-4 with TRBJ1-5; tentatively, D is TRBD1 (5 bases). The CDR3 runs to 12 residues. V lost 5 bases, J lost 5 bases, and 7 bases lay in between. The CDR3 reads CASSAQDQPQHF. In DNA form, the CDR3 reads TGTGCCAGCAGTGCACAGGATCAGCCCCAGCATTTT.

The V call is TRBV2, the J call TRBJ2-3; D is perhaps TRBD2 (5 bases). CDR1 and CDR2 (germline): SNHLY, FYNNEI. The CDR3 runs 16 residues. V was cut by 8 bases and J by 0 bases, with 18 bases left in between. In DNA form, the CDR3 reads TGTGCCAGCGTTAGGGTCGAACGCGGGAGCACAGATACGCAGTATTTT. This encodes CASVRVERGSTDTQYF.

The chain couples TRBV3-1 (or the pseudogene TRBV3-2) to TRBJ1-3; 8 bases agree with TRBD1. The CDR3 spans 18 residues. V was pared by 0 bases and J by 0 bases, with 7 bases of the junction left unmatched. In germline, CDR1 is LGHDT, CDR2 YNNKEL (reference sequence). CDR3 residues: CASSQDPPGGYSGNTIYF. The CDR3 DNA is TGTGCCAGCAGCCAAGACCCCCCAGGGGGCTACTCTGGAAACACCATATATTTT.

The V gene is TRBV6-5, the J gene TRBJ2-2; D may be TRBD2 (6 bases). CDR1 is MNHEY and CDR2 is SVGAGI in the germline V gene. Trimming cost V 6 bases and J 2 bases, with 13 bases left between them. The CDR3 sequence is 15 residues long. The CDR3 DNA reads TGTGCCAGCAGAGGGGCCGGGAGTAACACCGGGGAGCTGTTTTTT. This codes for CASRGAGSNTGELFF.

The chain couples TRBV5-1 to TRBJ2-1; D is unresolved. The V and J ends lost 4 bases and 4 bases respectively, with 9 bases between them. Germline-derived CDR1 and CDR2 are SGHRS and YFSETQ. The CDR3 runs 13 residues. This CDR3 reads CASSGQEYNEQFF. CDR3 coding DNA: TGCGCCAGCAGCGGGCAGGAATACAATGAGCAGTTCTTC.

The chain joins TRBV19 to TRBJ1-5; D is unresolved. The germline V and J ends were trimmed by 3 bases and 4 bases, with 16 bases remaining between them. The CDR3 extends over 16 amino acids. Germline CDR1 reads LNHDA; CDR2 reads SQIVND (reference sequence). The CDR3 spells CASSIGRYKENQPQHF. CDR3 DNA sequence: TGTGCCAGTAGTATCGGCAGATACAAGGAGAATCAGCCCCAGCATTTT.

V usage is TRBV5-1 and J usage is TRBJ1-2; TRBD1 aligns across 9 bases. V lost 0 bases, J lost 0 bases, and 3 bases stayed unmatched. The CDR3 spans 16 residues. CDR1 and CDR2 (germline): SGHRS, YFSETQ. The CDR3 loop is CASSLGRDRANYGYTF. The DNA of the CDR3 is TGCGCCAGCAGCTTGGGCCGGGACAGGGCTAACTATGGCTACACCTTC.

Only a few counts were recorded for this clone. This chain uses TRBV7-3 with TRBJ1-1; TRBD1 might be the D (6 bases). V was shortened by 4 bases and J by 2 bases, with 11 bases between the two germline ends. Looked up from germline, CDR1 is SGHTA and CDR2 is FQGTGA. The CDR3 loop spans 14 amino acids. The CDR3 bases are TGTGCCAGCAGCTCCGGACAGCCAAACACTGAAGCTTTCTTT. Translating gives CASSSGQPNTEAFF.

The chain joins TRBV19 to TRBJ2-1, with 7 bases identical to TRBD1. Germline loops: CDR1 LNHDA, CDR2 SQIVND (reference sequence). The CDR3 totals 12 residues. V dropped 6 bases and J dropped 10; count of bases not matched to a gene: 6. CDR3 sequence (DNA): TGTGCCAGTAGGGAACAGGGGCCGGAGCAGTTCTTC. Protein: CASREQGPEQFF.

This sequence joins TRBV4-1 and TRBJ2-3; D is perhaps TRBD2 (6 bases). In germline, CDR1 is MGHRA, CDR2 YSYEKL. The CDR3 extends over 17 amino acids. V gave up 0 bases and J gave up 2 bases, with 15 bases separating them. The DNA for the CDR3 is TGCGCCAGCAGCCAAGATCCAGCGGCGGGGATCACAGATACGCAGTATTTT. Protein: CASSQDPAAGITDTQYF.

J is TRBJ2-7 and V is TRBV27, with D uncertain. Germline lookup yields CDR1 MNHEY and CDR2 SMNVEV (reference sequence). CDR3 size: 11 residues. Trimming removed 11 bases at V and 3 bases at J, with 11 bases between. The CDR3 region has the DNA TGTGCCGTGTACAGCCGCTACGAGCAGTACTTC. Its translation: CAVYSRYEQYF.

The chain has TRBV3-1 (or the pseudogene TRBV3-2) and TRBJ2-1, with 7 bases aligning to TRBD2. The CDR3 length is 12 residues. V lost 4 bases to trimming and J lost 12 bases; unmatched junction nucleotides: 6. CDR1 and CDR2 (germline): LGHDT, YNNKEL (reference sequence). CDR3 amino acids: CASSRQTSPQFF. Here the CDR3 DNA reads TGTGCCAGCAGCCGTCAGACTAGCCCGCAGTTCTTC.

In DNA, the CDR3 is TGCGCCAGCAGCTTGGTTTTTGGCGGGCCCGGGGGCTATGGCTACACCTTC. It yields the protein CASSLVFGGPGGYGYTF. The V call is TRBV5-1, the J call TRBJ1-2; possible D gene TRBD1, 5 bases. Germline V CDR1 and CDR2: SGHRS, YFSETQ. The CDR3 sequence is 17 residues long. Deletions cut 0 bases from V and 4 bases from J, with 19 bases between.

This clone showed up just a few times. The rearrangement uses TRBV27 and TRBJ1-1; TRBD1 matches 7 bases. Unmatched junction bases numbered 2, after V lost 5 bases and J lost 5 bases. From germline, CDR1 is MNHEY and CDR2 SMNVEV (reference sequence). The CDR3 has 12 residues. The CDR3 region has the DNA TGTGCCAGCAGTCCGACAGGGACTGAAGCTTTCTTT. This gives the protein CASSPTGTEAFF.

CDR3: CASSAPGQGGEQYF. For the CDR3, the DNA is TGTGCCAGCAGCGCCCCGGGACAGGGGGGCGAGCAGTACTTC. V gene TRBV5-6 combines with J gene TRBJ2-7; 11 bases line up with TRBD1. Germline V gene sequence: CDR1 SGHDT, CDR2 YYEEEE. After removal of 4 bases from V and 6 bases from J, the junction contained 6 bases not matched to a gene. The CDR3 covers 14 residues.

J is TRBJ2-7 and V is TRBV29-1, with TRBD2 as a possible D gene (6 bases). CDR1 and CDR2 from the germline V gene are SQVTM and ANQGSEA. The CDR3 is 16 residues long. V was pared by 0 bases and J by 5 bases, with 20 bases between. DNA for the CDR3: TGCAGCGTTGAAGAGAGGGGTAGTCTGGGGGGAAACGAGCAGTACTTC. Residues: CSVEERGSLGGNEQYF.

This clone was counted a single time. The gene calls are TRBV24-1 and TRBJ2-3; tentatively, D is TRBD1 (6 bases). Germline CDR1 KGHDR, CDR2 SFDVKD. The CDR3 runs 14 residues. V lost 9 bases, J lost 4 bases, and 16 bases lay in between. The CDR3 DNA sequence: TGTGCCACCGGCCCCAGGGGTTGGGCAGATACGCAGTATTTT. Its translation is CATGPRGWADTQYF.

V gene TRBV6-6 combines with J gene TRBJ2-2, with 7 bases fitting TRBD2. The germline gives CDR1 MNHNY, CDR2 SVGAGI (reference sequence). The CDR3 consists of 15 residues. V lost 1 base and J lost 3; bases outside the gene matches: 2. In DNA, the CDR3 is TGTGCCAGCAGTTACTTGGCGGGAGACACCGGGGAGCTGTTTTTT. It codes for CASSYLAGDTGELFF.

This chain uses TRBV5-1 with TRBJ1-3, with 11 positions matching TRBD1. CDR1 and CDR2 from the germline V gene are SGHRS and YFSETQ. The CDR3 has 16 residues. The J segment lost 3 bases and the V segment lost 0 bases, leaving 2 bases of the junction unmatched. The CDR3 loop is CASSLGTGGDGNTIYF. The CDR3 nucleotides are TGCGCCAGCAGCTTGGGGACAGGGGGCGATGGAAACACCATATATTTT.